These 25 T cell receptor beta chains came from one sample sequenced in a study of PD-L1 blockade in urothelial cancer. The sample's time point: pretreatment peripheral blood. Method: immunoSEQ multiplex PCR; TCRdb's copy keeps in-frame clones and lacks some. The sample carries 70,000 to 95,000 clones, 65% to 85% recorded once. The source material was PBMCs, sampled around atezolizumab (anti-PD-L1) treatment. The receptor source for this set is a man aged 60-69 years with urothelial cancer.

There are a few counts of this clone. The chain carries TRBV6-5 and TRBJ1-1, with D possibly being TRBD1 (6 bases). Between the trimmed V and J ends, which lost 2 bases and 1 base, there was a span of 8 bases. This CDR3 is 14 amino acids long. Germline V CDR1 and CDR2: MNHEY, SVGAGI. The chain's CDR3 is CASSYGDTNTEAFF. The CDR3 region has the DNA TGTGCCAGCAGTTACGGGGACACGAACACTGAAGCTTTCTTT.

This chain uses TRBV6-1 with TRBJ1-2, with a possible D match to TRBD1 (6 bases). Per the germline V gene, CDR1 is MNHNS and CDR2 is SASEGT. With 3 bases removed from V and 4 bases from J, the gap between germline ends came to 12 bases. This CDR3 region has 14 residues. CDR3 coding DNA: TGTGCCAGCAGTGAGGAGGACAGATTCTATGGCTACACCTTC. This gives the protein CASSEEDRFYGYTF.

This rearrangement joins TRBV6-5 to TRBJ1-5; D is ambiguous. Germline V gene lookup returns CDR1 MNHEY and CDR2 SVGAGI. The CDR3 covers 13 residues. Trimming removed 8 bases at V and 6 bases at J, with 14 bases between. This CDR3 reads CASGGWGGQPQHF. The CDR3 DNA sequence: TGTGCCAGCGGAGGGTGGGGAGGTCAGCCCCAGCATTTT.

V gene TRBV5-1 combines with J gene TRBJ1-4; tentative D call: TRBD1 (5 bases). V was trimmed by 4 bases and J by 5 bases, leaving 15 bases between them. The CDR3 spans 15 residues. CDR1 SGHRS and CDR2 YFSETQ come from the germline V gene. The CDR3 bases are TGCGCCAGCAGCGGCAGGGCAGCAAGCAATGAAAAACTGTTTTTT. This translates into CASSGRAASNEKLFF.

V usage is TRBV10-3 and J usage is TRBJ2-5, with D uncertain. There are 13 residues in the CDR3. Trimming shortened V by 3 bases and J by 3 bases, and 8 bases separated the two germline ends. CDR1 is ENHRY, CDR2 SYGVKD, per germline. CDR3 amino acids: CAISDGPEETQYF. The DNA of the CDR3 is TGTGCCATCAGTGATGGGCCTGAAGAGACCCAGTACTTC.

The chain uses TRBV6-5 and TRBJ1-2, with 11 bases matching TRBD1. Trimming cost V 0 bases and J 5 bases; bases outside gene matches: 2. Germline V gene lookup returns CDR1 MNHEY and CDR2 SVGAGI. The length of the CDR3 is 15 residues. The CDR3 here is CASSYSGTGGYGYTF. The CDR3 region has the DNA TGTGCCAGCAGTTACTCCGGGACAGGGGGGTATGGCTACACCTTC.

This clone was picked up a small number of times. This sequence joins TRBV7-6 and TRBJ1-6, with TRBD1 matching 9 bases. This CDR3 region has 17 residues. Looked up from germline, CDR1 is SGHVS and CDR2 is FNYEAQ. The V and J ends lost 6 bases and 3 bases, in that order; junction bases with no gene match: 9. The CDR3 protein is CASSGGQGRLYNSPLHF. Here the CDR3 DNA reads TGTGCCAGCAGTGGTGGACAGGGGCGCCTCTATAATTCACCCCTCCACTTT.

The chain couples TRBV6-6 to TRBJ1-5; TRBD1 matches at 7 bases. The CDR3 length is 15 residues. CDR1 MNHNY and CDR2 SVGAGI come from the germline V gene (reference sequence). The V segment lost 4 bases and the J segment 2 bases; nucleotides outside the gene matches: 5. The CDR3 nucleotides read TGTGCCAGCAGTTCCGACAGGGTGGGCAATCAGCCCCAGCATTTT. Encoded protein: CASSSDRVGNQPQHF.

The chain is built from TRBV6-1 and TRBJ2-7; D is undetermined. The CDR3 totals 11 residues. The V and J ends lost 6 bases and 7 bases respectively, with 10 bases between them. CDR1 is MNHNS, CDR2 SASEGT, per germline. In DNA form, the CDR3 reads TGTGCCAGCAGCCTCGCAGCGGAGCAGTACTTC. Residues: CASSLAAEQYF.

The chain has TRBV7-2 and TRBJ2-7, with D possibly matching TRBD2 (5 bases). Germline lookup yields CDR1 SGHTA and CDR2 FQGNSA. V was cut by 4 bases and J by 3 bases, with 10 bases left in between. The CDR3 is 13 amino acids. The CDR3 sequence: CASSSTDYYEQYF. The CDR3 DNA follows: TGTGCCAGCAGCTCCACCGACTACTACGAGCAGTACTTC.

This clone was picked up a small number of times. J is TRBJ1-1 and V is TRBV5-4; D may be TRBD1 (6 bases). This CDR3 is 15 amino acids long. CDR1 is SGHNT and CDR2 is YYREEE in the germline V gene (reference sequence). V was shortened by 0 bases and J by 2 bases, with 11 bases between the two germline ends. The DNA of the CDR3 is TGTGCCAGCAGCTTGGGGACAGTCTTTAACACTGAAGCTTTCTTT. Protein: CASSLGTVFNTEAFF.

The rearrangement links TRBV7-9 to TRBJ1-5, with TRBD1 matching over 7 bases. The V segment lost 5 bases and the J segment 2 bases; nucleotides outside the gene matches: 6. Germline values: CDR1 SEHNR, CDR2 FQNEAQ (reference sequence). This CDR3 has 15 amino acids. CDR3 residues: CASSRQGPRNQPQHF. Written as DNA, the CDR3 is TGTGCCAGCAGCCGACAGGGTCCTCGCAATCAGCCCCAGCATTTT.

The CDR3 region is CASSPDGQGVGEQYF. Written as DNA, the CDR3 is TGCGCCAGCAGCCCGGACGGACAGGGGGTCGGCGAGCAGTACTTC. V usage is TRBV5-1 and J usage is TRBJ2-7; 10 bases fit TRBD1. This CDR3 spans 15 amino acids. The germline CDR1 and CDR2 sequences are SGHRS and YFSETQ. V was pared by 4 bases and J by 6 bases, with 10 bases of the junction left unmatched. Supplemented by reference TRBV5-1 and TRBJ2-7, the full variable domain reads KAGVTQTPRYLIKTRGQQVTLSCSPISGHRSVSWYQQTPGQGLQFLFEYFSETQRNKGNFPGRFSGRQFSNSRSEMNVSTLELGDSALYLCASSPDGQGVGEQYFGPGTRLTVT.

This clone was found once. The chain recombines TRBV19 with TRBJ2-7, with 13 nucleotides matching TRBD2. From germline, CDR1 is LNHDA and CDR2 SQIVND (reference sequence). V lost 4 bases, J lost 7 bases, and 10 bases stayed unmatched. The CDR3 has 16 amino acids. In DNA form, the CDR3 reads TGTGCCAGTAGTACCGGGACTAGCGGGGCACGAGGGGAGCAGTACTTC. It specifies CASSTGTSGARGEQYF.

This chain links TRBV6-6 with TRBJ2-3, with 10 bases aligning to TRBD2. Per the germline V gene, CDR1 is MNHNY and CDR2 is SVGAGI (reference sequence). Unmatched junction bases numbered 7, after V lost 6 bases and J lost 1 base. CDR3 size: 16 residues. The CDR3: CASSQKLAGGTDTQYF. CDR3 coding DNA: TGTGCCAGCAGCCAAAAGCTAGCGGGGGGCACAGATACGCAGTATTTT.

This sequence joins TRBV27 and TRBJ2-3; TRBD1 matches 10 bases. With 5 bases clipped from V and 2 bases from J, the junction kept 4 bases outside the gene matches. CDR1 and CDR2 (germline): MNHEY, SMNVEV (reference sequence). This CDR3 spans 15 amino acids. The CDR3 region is CASSRDRGHTDTQYF. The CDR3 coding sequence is TGTGCCAGCAGTCGGGACAGGGGTCACACAGATACGCAGTATTTT.

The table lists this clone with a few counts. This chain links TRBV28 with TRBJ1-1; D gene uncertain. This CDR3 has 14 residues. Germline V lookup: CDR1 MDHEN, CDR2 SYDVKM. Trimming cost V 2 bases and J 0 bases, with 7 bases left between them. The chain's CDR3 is CASSLIEMNTEAFF. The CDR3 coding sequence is TGTGCCAGCAGTTTAATAGAGATGAACACTGAAGCTTTCTTT.

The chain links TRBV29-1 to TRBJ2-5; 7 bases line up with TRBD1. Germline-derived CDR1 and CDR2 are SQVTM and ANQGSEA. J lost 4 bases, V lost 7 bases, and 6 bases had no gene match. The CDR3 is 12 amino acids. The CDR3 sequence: CSGRTGAETQYF. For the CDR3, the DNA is TGCAGCGGTAGGACAGGTGCAGAGACCCAGTACTTC.

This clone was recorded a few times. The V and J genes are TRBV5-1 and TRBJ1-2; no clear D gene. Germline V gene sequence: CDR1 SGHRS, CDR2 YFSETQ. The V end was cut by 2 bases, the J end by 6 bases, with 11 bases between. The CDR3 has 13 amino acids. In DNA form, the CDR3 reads TGCGCCAGCAGCTTTGATTCGGCGGATGGCTACACCTTC. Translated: CASSFDSADGYTF. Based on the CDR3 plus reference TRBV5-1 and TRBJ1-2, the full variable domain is KAGVTQTPRYLIKTRGQQVTLSCSPISGHRSVSWYQQTPGQGLQFLFEYFSETQRNKGNFPGRFSGRQFSNSRSEMNVSTLELGDSALYLCASSFDSADGYTFGSGTRLTVV.

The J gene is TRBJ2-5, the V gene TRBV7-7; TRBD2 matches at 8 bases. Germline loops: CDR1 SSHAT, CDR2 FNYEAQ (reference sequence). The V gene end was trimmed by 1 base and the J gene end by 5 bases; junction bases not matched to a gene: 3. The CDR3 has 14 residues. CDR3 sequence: CASSLGGGRETQYF. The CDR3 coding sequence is TGTGCCAGCAGCTTAGGCGGGGGGCGGGAGACCCAGTACTTC.

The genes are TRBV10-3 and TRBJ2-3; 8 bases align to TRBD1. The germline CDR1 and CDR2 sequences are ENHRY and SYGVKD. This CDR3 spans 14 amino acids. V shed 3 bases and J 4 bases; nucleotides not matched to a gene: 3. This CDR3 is CAISEQGVADTQYF. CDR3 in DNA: TGTGCCATCAGTGAACAGGGGGTGGCAGATACGCAGTATTTT.

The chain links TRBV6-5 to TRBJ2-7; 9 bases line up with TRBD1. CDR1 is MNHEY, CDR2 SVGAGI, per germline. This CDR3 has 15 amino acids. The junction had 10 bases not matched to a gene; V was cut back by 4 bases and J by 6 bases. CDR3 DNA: TGTGCCAGCAGTTCACAGGGGGCAGGCCTGCTCGAGCAGTACTTC. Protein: CASSSQGAGLLEQYF.

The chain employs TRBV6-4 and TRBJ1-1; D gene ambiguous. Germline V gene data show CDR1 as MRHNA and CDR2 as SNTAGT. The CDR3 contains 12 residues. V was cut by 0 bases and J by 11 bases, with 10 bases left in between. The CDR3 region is CASSDSTRRAFF. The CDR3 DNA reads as TGTGCCAGCAGTGACTCGACGCGGCGGGCTTTCTTT.

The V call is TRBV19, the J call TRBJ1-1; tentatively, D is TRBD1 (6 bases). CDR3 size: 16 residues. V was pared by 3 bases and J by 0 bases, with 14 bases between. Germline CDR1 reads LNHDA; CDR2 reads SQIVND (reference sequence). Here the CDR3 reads CASSILAGEMNTEAFF. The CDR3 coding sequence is TGTGCCAGTAGTATTCTGGCAGGGGAAATGAACACTGAAGCTTTCTTT.

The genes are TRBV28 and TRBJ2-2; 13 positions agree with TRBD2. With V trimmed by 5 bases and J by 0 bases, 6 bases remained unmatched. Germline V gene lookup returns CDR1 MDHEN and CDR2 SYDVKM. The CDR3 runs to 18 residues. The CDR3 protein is CASSPLLAGGPNTGELFF. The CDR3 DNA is TGTGCCAGCAGTCCGTTACTAGCGGGAGGGCCGAACACCGGGGAGCTGTTTTTT.